The 18 T cell receptor beta chains in this list originate from one sample, sequenced in a study of blood T cell dynamics during melanoma immunotherapy. Time point reported: pre-treatment baseline. Sequencing was performed with immunoSEQ multiplex PCR; in TCRdb, only in-frame clones are kept and a portion is missing. The sample carries some 25,000 clones, around 88% recorded once. The specimen was blood, collected from a patient treated with checkpoint blockade. These TCRs come from a human donor with melanoma.

The V gene is TRBV25-1, the J gene TRBJ2-1, with unresolved D. Trimming cost V 3 bases and J 8 bases, with 17 bases left between them. CDR3 size: 15 residues. Germline CDR1 reads MGHDK; CDR2 reads SYGVNS. The DNA of the CDR3 is TGTGCCAGCAGTGATTGGGTGGGCATAGGCGATGAGCAGTTCTTC. The encoded protein is CASSDWVGIGDEQFF. Supplemented by reference TRBV25-1 and TRBJ2-1, the full variable domain reads EADIYQTPRYLVIGTGKKITLECSQTMGHDKMYWYQQDPGMELHLIHYSYGVNSTEKGDLSSESTVSRIRTEHFPLTLESARPSHTSQYLCASSDWVGIGDEQFFGPGTRLTVL.

The chain joins TRBV10-3 to TRBJ2-7; D tentatively fits TRBD1 or TRBD2 (6 bases each). CDR1 and CDR2 (germline): ENHRY, SYGVKD. The length of the CDR3 is 12 residues. CDR3 loop: CAGGTGGYEQYF. The CDR3 DNA reads as TGTGCTGGGGGCACCGGGGGTTACGAGCAGTACTTC.

The rearrangement links TRBV6-9 to TRBJ1-2; D is perhaps TRBD1 (6 bases). The CDR3 has 13 residues. Germline V CDR1 and CDR2: MNHGY, SVAAGI. With 4 bases removed from V and 8 bases from J, the gap between germline ends came to 14 bases. CDR3 amino acids: CASSSTGPVGYTF. CDR3 nucleotides: TGTGCCAGCAGTTCTACAGGGCCGGTCGGCTACACCTTC.

The rearrangement joins TRBV7-3 to TRBJ2-5, with 7 bases identical to TRBD1. This CDR3 has 13 amino acids. In germline, CDR1 is SGHTA, CDR2 FQGTGA. Trimming took 3 bases from V and 5 from J; bases not matched to a gene: 3. The CDR3 DNA reads as TGTGCCAGCAGCTTTGTACAGGGGGAGACCCAGTACTTC. Translation: CASSFVQGETQYF.

The rearrangement uses TRBV14 and TRBJ2-3, with TRBD2 identical over 11 bases. The CDR3 is 14 amino acids. CDR1 is SGHDN, CDR2 FVKESK, per germline. V was clipped by 4 bases and J by 3 bases; unmatched bases: 0. CDR3 sequence reads: CASSLAGGTDTQYF. CDR3 bases: TGTGCCAGCAGCCTAGCGGGAGGGACAGATACGCAGTATTTT.

The J gene is TRBJ1-1, the V gene TRBV4-2; D gene ambiguous. CDR1 and CDR2 (germline): LGHNA, YNFKEQ. V lost 3 bases and J 0 bases, leaving 8 bases between the germline ends. The CDR3 is 14 amino acids. The CDR3 loop is CASSQVSVNTEAFF. Here the CDR3 DNA reads TGTGCCAGCAGCCAGGTTTCGGTGAACACTGAAGCTTTCTTT.

This chain uses TRBV2 with TRBJ2-1; 10 nucleotides agree with TRBD1. Germline-derived CDR1 and CDR2 are SNHLY and FYNNEI. This CDR3 has 15 amino acids. V trimming: 5 bases; J trimming: 8 bases; junction bases outside the gene matches: 9. In DNA form, the CDR3 reads TGTGCCAGCAGTCCGCGGGACAGGGGAAACGATGAGCAGTTCTTC. Translating it yields CASSPRDRGNDEQFF. Supplemented by reference TRBV2 and TRBJ2-1, the full variable domain reads EPEVTQTPSHQVTQMGQEVILRCVPISNHLYFYWYRQILGQKVEFLVSFYNNEISEKSEIFDDQFSVERPDGSNFTLKIRSTKLEDSAMYFCASSPRDRGNDEQFFGPGTRLTVL.

This clone has a handful of counts. The rearrangement links TRBV10-1 to TRBJ1-1, with D hard to call. The CDR3 loop spans 13 amino acids. In germline, CDR1 is WNHNN, CDR2 SYGVQD (reference sequence). V lost 0 bases and J lost 7, with 9 bases in between. The CDR3 is CASSESGTLEAFF. The CDR3 DNA reads TGCGCCAGCAGTGAGTCTGGTACGCTTGAAGCTTTCTTT.

This clone was counted a single time. V is TRBV28 and J is TRBJ1-2; perhaps TRBD1 as D (5 bases). The CDR3 sequence is 14 residues long. V lost 3 bases and J lost 4, with 12 bases in between. Germline CDR1 reads MDHEN; CDR2 reads SYDVKM. CDR3 DNA sequence: TGTGCCAGCAGTTTCCGCAGGGAGGGCTATGGCTACACCTTC. Amino acids: CASSFRREGYGYTF.

CDR3 in DNA: TGTGCCAGTAGTTCACAGGGGGCCGGTGAGCAGTTCTTC. This translates into CASSSQGAGEQFF. The J gene is TRBJ2-1, the V gene TRBV19, with 9 bases aligning to TRBD1. V lost 5 bases to trimming and J lost 9 bases; unmatched junction nucleotides: 5. The germline CDR1 and CDR2 sequences are LNHDA and SQIVND (reference sequence). The CDR3 has 13 amino acids.

The chain is built from TRBV29-1 and TRBJ1-2, with D possibly being TRBD1 (6 bases). Germline loops: CDR1 SQVTM, CDR2 ANQGSEA. The CDR3 consists of 12 residues. The CDR3: CGVGGVPYGYTF. The CDR3, as DNA: TGCGGGGTAGGGGGAGTACCCTATGGCTACACCTTC.

This clone has a handful of counts. The V and J genes are TRBV18 and TRBJ2-5, with 7 bases lining up with TRBD2. The germline CDR1 and CDR2 sequences are KGHSH and LQKENI. This CDR3 has 16 residues. V was clipped by 6 bases and J by 2 bases; unmatched bases: 12. CDR3 sequence: CASSVVASGGQETQYF. In DNA, the CDR3 is TGTGCCAGCTCCGTGGTGGCTAGCGGAGGGCAAGAGACCCAGTACTTC. The full variable domain, its missing parts supplied by reference TRBV18 and TRBJ2-5, is NAGVMQNPRHLVRRRGQEARLRCSPMKGHSHVYWYRQLPEEGLKFMVYLQKENIIDESGMPKERFSAEFPKEGPSILRIQQVVRGDSAAYFCASSVVASGGQETQYFGPGTRLLVL.

CDR3 nucleotide sequence: TGTGCCAGCAGCGTTGGGACAGCTTCCTACGAGCAGTACTTC. Translating gives CASSVGTASYEQYF. This sequence joins TRBV9 and TRBJ2-7; 7 positions match TRBD1. CDR3 length equals 14 residues. V dropped 2 bases and J dropped 1; count of bases not matched to a gene: 3. Per the germline V gene, CDR1 is SGDLS and CDR2 is YYNGEE. The entire variable domain, with the rest obtained from reference TRBV9 and TRBJ2-7, is as follows: DSGVTQTPKHLITATGQRVTLRCSPRSGDLSVYWYQQSLDQGLQFLIQYYNGEERAKGNILERFSAQQFPDLHSELNLSSLELGDSALYFCASSVGTASYEQYFGPGTRLTVT.

The gene calls are TRBV7-9 and TRBJ1-4; maybe TRBD1 (6 bases). Germline V CDR1 and CDR2: SEHNR, FQNEAQ (reference sequence). V lost 3 bases and J lost 5, with 13 bases in between. CDR3 length: 15 residues. This CDR3 is CASSLWTAGNEKLFF. The CDR3 region has the DNA TGTGCCAGCAGCTTGTGGACAGCGGGGAATGAAAAACTGTTTTTT.

This sequence joins TRBV6-1 and TRBJ1-1; 8 bases align to TRBD1. The CDR3 contains 15 residues. CDR1 is MNHNS, CDR2 SASEGT, per germline. Trimming at V came to 4 bases and at J to 0 bases, leaving 4 bases not matched to a gene. The DNA for the CDR3 is TGTGCCAGCAGTGGACAGGGGTGGGTGAACACTGAAGCTTTCTTT. Translated: CASSGQGWVNTEAFF.

This clone has only one observation. This rearrangement joins TRBV2 to TRBJ2-2; D gene uncertain. Germline CDR1 reads SNHLY; CDR2 reads FYNNEI. V was clipped by 6 bases and J by 4 bases, with 9 bases between them. This CDR3 comprises 13 residues. CDR3 DNA: TGTGCCAGCAGGGCGTCGCCCACCGGGGAGCTGTTTTTT. Protein: CASRASPTGELFF.

The chain carries TRBV28 and TRBJ1-3; 7 nucleotides line up with TRBD1. This CDR3 region has 15 residues. V was pared by 5 bases and J by 4 bases, with 8 bases of the junction left unmatched. Germline CDR1 and CDR2: MDHEN and SYDVKM. In DNA form, the CDR3 reads TGTGCCAGCAGTCCATGGACAGGATCAGGAAACACCATATATTTT. Residues: CASSPWTGSGNTIYF.

J is TRBJ2-7 and V is TRBV29-1; 7 bases line up with TRBD1. V trimming: 1 base; J trimming: 3 bases; junction bases outside the gene matches: 12. Per the germline V gene, CDR1 is SQVTM and CDR2 is ANQGSEA. This CDR3 spans 16 amino acids. CDR3 protein: CSVEGGFRDRFYEQYF. The DNA of the CDR3 is TGCAGCGTTGAAGGGGGGTTCCGGGACAGATTCTACGAGCAGTACTTC.